This record looks at one T cell receptor (beta chain) sequence and its context. The antigen is not known. This sample was taken from a study of cytomegalovirus exposure and HLA in healthy donors. Points from the study as a whole: Rare TCR sequences dominated, though some public TCRs recurred in many donors.

While the first cohort had 700 or so subjects, the donors belonged to the separate validation cohort of fewer than 150 subjects. Trimming left V 8 bases short and J 1 base short, with 8 bases between. The CDR3 length is 12 residues. From germline, CDR1 is SNHLY and CDR2 FYNNEI. The table came from immunoSEQ multiplex PCR; TCRdb's copy has only in-frame clones and leaves some out. Among around 120,000 clones listed, about 84% were seen once. Material: PBMCs. This sequence originates from a man aged 18 to 29 in good health and CMV-seronegative. The rearrangement links TRBV2 to TRBJ1-1; D ambiguous. The CDR3 region has the DNA TGTGCCAGCTCTGGGCAGAACACTGAAGCTTTCTTT. As protein: CASSGQNTEAFF.